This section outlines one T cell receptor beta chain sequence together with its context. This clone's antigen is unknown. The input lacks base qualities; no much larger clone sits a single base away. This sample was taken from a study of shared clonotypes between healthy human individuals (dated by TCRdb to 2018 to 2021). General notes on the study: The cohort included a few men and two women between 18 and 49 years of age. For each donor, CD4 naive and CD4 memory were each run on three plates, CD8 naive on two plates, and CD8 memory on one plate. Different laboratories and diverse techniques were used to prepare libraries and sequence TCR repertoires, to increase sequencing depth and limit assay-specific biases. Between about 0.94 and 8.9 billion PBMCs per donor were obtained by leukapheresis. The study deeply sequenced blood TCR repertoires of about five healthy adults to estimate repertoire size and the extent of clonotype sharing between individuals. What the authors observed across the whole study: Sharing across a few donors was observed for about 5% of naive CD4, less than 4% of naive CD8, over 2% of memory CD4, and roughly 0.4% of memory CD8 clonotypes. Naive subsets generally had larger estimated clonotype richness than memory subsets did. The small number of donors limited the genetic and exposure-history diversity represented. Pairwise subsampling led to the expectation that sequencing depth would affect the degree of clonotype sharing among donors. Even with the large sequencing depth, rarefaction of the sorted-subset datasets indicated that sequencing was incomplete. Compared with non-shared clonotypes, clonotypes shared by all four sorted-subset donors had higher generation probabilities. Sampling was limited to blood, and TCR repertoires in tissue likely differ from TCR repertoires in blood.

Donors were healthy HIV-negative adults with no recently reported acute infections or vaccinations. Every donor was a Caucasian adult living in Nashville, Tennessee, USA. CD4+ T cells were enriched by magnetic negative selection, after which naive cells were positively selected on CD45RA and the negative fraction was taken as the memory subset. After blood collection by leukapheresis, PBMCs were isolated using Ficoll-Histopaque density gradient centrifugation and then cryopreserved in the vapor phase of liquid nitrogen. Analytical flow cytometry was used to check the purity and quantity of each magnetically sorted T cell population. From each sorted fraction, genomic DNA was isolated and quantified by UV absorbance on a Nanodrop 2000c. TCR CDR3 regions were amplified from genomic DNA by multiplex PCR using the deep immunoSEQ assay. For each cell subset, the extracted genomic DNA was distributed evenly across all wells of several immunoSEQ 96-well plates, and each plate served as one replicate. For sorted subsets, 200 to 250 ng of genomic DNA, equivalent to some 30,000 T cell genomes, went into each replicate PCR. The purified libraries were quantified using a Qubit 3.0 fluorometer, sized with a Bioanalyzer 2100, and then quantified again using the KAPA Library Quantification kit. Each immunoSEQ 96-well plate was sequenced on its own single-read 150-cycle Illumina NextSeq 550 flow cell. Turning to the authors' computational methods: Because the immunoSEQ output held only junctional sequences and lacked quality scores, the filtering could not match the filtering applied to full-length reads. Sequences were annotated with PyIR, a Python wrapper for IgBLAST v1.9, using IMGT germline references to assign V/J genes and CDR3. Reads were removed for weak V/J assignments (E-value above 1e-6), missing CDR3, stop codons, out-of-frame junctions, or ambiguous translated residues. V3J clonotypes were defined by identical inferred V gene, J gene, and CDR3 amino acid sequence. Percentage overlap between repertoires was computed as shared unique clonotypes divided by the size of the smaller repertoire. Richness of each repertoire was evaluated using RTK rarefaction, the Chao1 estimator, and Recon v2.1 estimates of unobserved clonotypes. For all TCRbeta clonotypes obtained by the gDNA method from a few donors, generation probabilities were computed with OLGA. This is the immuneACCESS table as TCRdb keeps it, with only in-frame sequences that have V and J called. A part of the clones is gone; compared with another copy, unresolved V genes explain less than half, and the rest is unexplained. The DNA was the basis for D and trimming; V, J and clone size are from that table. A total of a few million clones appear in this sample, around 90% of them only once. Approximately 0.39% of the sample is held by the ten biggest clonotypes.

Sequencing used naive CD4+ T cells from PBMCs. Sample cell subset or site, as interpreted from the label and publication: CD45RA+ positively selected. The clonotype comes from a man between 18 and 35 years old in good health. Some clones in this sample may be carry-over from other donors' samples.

The CDR3 region has the sequence CASSQGLAGREQYF. The nucleotides are TGTGCCAGCAGCCAGGGACTAGCGGGACGGGAGCAGTACTTC. Recombination linked TRBV5-4 to TRBJ2-7, with 13 middle bases fitting TRBD2. The CDR3 goes from the cysteine to the phenylalanine over 14 residues. Here the CDR3 DNA is all that survives: 42 bases in frame from base 1. The junction shows trimming of 4 bases on V and 7 bases on J, and the gene matches do not reach 5 bases of it. Reading the germline V gene (reference sequence) gives CDR1 SGHNT and CDR2 YYREEE.